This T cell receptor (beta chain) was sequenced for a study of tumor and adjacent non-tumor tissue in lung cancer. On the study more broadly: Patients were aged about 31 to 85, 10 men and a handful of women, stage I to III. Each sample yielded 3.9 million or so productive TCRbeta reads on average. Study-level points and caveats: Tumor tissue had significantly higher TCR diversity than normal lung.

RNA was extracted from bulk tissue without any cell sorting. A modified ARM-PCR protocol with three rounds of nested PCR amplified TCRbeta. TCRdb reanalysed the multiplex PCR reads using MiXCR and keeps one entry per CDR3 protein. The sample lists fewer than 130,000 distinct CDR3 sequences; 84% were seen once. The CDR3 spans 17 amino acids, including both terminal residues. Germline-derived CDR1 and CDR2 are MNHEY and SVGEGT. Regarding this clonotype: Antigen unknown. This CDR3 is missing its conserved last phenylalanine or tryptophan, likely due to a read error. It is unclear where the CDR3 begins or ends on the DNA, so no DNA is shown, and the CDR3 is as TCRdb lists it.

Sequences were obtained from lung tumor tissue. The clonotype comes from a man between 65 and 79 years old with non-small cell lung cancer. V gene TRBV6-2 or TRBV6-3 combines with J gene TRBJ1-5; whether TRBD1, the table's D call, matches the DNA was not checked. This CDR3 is CASSYTPGQGYNQPHYY.